This T cell receptor beta chain emerged from a study of T cell responses to AZD1222 COVID-19 vaccine. Regarding the study as a whole: Mostly white British, mostly female donors; authors suggested clonal diversity may be underestimated. The span of vaccine-associated CD4 TCRs extended across spike, with dominance at 160-218 and 743-854.

The length of the CDR3 is 17 residues. CDR1 LGHNA and CDR2 YNFKEQ come from the germline V gene. Trimming shortened V by 0 bases and J by 2 bases, and 11 bases separated the two germline ends. Libraries were prepared by immunoSEQ multiplex PCR; TCRdb keeps only in-frame clonotypes and omits some of them. The repertoire includes some 200,000 clones, roughly 92% of them detected once, and more than 9% sits in the top ten. About this clone itself: No antigen is known for it.

The clonotype originates from an adult in good health. The chain couples TRBV4-2 to TRBJ1-6; possibly TRBD1 for D (5 bases). The sample consisted of peripheral blood, taken on day 0 of AZD1222 vaccination. The CDR3 region is CASSQDTRATYNSPLHF. In DNA form, the CDR3 reads TGTGCCAGCAGCCAAGATACCAGGGCAACCTATAATTCACCCCTCCACTTT.